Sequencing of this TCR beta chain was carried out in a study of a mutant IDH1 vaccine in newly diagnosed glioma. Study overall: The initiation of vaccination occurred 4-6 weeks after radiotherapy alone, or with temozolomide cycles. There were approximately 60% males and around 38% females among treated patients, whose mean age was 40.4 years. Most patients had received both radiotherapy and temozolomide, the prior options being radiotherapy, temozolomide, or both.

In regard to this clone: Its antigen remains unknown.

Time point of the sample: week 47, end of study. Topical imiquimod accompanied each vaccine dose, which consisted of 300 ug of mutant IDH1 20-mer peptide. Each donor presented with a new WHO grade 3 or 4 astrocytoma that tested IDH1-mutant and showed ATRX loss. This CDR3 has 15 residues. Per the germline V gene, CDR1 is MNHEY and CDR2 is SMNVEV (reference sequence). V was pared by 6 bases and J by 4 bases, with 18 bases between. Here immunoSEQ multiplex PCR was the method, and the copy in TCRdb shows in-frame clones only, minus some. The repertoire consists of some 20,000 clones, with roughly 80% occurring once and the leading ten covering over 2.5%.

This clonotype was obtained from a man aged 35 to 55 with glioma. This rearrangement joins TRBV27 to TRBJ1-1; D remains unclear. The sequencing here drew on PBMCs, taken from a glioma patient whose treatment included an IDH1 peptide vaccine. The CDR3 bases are TGTGCCAGCAGAGTCGTCGGGCAGGCAATCACTGAAGCTTTCTTT. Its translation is CASRVVGQAITEAFF.